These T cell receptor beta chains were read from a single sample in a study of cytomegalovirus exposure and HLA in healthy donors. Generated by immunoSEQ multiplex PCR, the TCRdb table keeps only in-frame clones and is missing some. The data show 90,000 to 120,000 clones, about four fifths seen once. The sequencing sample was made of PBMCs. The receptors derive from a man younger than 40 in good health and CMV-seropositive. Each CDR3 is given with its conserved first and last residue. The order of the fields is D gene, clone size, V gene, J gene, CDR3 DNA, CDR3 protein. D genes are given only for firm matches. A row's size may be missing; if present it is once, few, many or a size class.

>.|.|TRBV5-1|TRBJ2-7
TGCGCCAGCAGCTGGGGGACAACCCCCGGATTCTACGAGCAGTACTTC
CASSWGTTPGFYEQYF
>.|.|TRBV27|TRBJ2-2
TGTGCCAGCAGTCCCCAGGGGGGGAACACCGGGGAGCTGTTTTTT
CASSPQGGNTGELFF
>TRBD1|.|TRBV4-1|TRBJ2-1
TGCGCCAGCAGCCAAAACTCAGGACAGGGTAAGAATGAGCAGTTCTTC
CASSQNSGQGKNEQFF
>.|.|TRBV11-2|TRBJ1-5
TGTGCCAGCAGCTTAGGCCAGGGAGGGGATCAGCCCCAGCATTTT
CASSLGQGGDQPQHF
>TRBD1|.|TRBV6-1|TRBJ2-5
TGTGCACAGGGGGCGGGGGAGACCCAGTACTTC
CAQGAGETQYF
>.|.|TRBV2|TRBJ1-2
TGTGCCAGCAGTGAATGGACCGGGGGGGCGACCTTC
CASSEWTGGATF
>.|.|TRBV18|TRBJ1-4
TGTGCCAGCTCACCAAAACCGGGGGCAACTAATGAAAAACTGTTTTTT
CASSPKPGATNEKLFF
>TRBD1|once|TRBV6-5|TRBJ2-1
TGTGCCAGCAGGCTACAGGGGGCTTCCTACAATGAGCAGTTCTTC
CASRLQGASYNEQFF
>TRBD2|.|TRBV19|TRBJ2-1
TGTGCCAGTAGAACTAGCGGCCTAGATTACAATGAGCAGTTCTTC
CASRTSGLDYNEQFF
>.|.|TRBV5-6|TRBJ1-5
TGTGCCAGCAGCTGGAGGGACAATCAGCCCCAGCATTTT
CASSWRDNQPQHF
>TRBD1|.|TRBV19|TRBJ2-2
TGTGCCAGTACCTTCGGACAGGGGACGAACACCGGGGAGCTGTTTTTT
CASTFGQGTNTGELFF
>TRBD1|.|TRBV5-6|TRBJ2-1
TGTGCCAGCAGCTTGGGGGGACAGATCTCCTACAATGAGCAGTTCTTC
CASSLGGQISYNEQFF
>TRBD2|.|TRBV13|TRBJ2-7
TGTGCCAGCAGCGGTCGGGGGAGCGGGGGGTTAACCTCCTACGAGCAGTACTTC
CASSGRGSGGLTSYEQYF
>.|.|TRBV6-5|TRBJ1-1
TGTGCCAGCAGTTACCCGGACACTGAAGCTTTCTTT
CASSYPDTEAFF
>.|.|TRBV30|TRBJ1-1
TGTGCCTGGAATGGAGGGGTGACTGAAGCTTTCTTT
CAWNGGVTEAFF
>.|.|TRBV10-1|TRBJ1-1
TGCGCCAGCAGCCTTCCAGGGGAAACTGAAGCTTTCTTT
CASSLPGETEAFF
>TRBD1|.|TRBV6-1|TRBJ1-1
TGTGCCAGCAGCATGGGACAGGGGGCTGGGACTGAAGCTTTCTTT
CASSMGQGAGTEAFF
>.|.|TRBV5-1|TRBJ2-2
TGCGCCAGCAGCTTGGAGTCGGGCACCGGGGAGCTGTTTTTT
CASSLESGTGELFF
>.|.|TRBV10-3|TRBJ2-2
TGTGCCATCAGTAACCTGCTAACGAACACCGGGGAGCTGTTTTTT
CAISNLLTNTGELFF
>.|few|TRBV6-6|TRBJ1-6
TGTGCCAGCAGTTCCGCGGCCGCGCGGGATTCACCCCTCCACTTT
CASSSAAARDSPLHF
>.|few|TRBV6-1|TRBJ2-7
TGTGCCAGCAGGGGGACAAATACCTCCTACGAGCAGTACTTC
CASRGTNTSYEQYF
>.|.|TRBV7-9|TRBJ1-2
TGTGCCAGCAGCTTGGAGTCCTCTAACTATGGCTACACCTTC
CASSLESSNYGYTF
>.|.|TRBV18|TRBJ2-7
TGTGCCAGCTCACCGAGGGTTCGAGATTGGTACGAGCAGTACTTC
CASSPRVRDWYEQYF
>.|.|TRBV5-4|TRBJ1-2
TGTGCCAGCAGCTCTTCATTGACAGGCGGCTACACCTTC
CASSSSLTGGYTF
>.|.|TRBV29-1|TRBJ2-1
TGCAGCGTTGCTGGGCTCGGCAATGAGCAGTTCTTC
CSVAGLGNEQFF
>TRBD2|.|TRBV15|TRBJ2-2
TGTGCCACCAGCAGAGATCATGGGACTAGCGGGTTTTTTAACACCGGGGAGCTGTTTTTT
CATSRDHGTSGFFNTGELFF
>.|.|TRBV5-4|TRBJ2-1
TGTGCCAGCAGCTCTTGGGGAGAGCTAGGGAATGAGCAGTTCTTC
CASSSWGELGNEQFF
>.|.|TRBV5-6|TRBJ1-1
TGTGCCAGCAGCTTCGGGGAAGACACTGAAGCTTTCTTT
CASSFGEDTEAFF
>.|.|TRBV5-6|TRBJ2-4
TGTGCCAGCAGCTTGTCTAGCCAACTAGCCAAAAACATTCAGTACTTC
CASSLSSQLAKNIQYF
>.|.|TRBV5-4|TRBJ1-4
TGTGCCAGCAGCTTGAACAGGTATAATGAAAAACTGTTTTTT
CASSLNRYNEKLFF
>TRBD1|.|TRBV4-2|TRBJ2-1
TGTGCCAGCAATGGACAGGGGATACTTAGCTCCTACAATGAGCAGTTCTTC
CASNGQGILSSYNEQFF
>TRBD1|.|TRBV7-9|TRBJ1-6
TGTGCCAGCAGCCTCGGACAGGGGAAGAATTCACCCCTCCACTTT
CASSLGQGKNSPLHF
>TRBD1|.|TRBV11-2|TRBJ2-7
TGTGCCAGCAGCTTGTTAACGACAGGGGCCTCCGAGCAGTACTTC
CASSLLTTGASEQYF
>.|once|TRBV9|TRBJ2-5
TGTGCCAGCAGCGTAGGCGACTTCCAAGAGACCCAGTACTTC
CASSVGDFQETQYF
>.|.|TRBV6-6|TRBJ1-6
TGTGCCAGCAGTACAGGGACCAATTCACCCCTCCACTTT
CASSTGTNSPLHF
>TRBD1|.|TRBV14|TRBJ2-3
TGTGCCAGCAGGAGGACAGGTTTACGCACAGATACGCAGTATTTT
CASRRTGLRTDTQYF
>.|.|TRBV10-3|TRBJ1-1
TGTGCCATCAGGCGTCTCCAGGGCACCAATGAAGCTTTCTTT
CAIRRLQGTNEAFF
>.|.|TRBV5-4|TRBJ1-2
TGTGCCAGCAGCTTGGCTTCCCTCTATGGCTACACCTTC
CASSLASLYGYTF
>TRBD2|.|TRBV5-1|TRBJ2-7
TGCGCCAGCAGCTCTGATCCCGGACTAGTCCTTTCCTACGAGCAGTACTTC
CASSSDPGLVLSYEQYF
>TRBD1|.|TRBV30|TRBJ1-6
TGTGCCTCCGCCTGGGGGACAGGGGGTCGGTCACCCCTCCACTTT
CASAWGTGGRSPLHF
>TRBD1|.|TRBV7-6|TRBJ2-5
TGTGCCAGCAGCGGGACAGGGGAAGAGACCCAGTACTTC
CASSGTGEETQYF
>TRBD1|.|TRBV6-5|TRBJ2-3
TGTGCCAGCAGTTACTCCTCCGGGACAGGGCCCGATACGCAGTATTTT
CASSYSSGTGPDTQYF